These 19 T cell receptor beta chains were sequenced from one sample in a study of blood T cell repertoires in COVID-19. TCRdb's copy holds only in-frame clones and misses some; the assay was immunoSEQ multiplex PCR. The repertoire holds about 210,000 clones, with about 90% as singletons. The sample was peripheral blood. The receptor set was obtained from a man between 25 and 39 years old with acute or convalescent COVID-19.

This chain links TRBV6-5 with TRBJ2-7; 10 nucleotides line up with TRBD1. CDR1 and CDR2 from the germline V gene are MNHEY and SVGAGI. The V gene end was trimmed by 4 bases and the J gene end by 2 bases; junction bases not matched to a gene: 5. This CDR3 contains 15 residues. This CDR3 reads CASSFRDRGPYEQYF. The CDR3 DNA reads TGTGCCAGCAGTTTCCGGGACAGGGGTCCCTACGAGCAGTACTTC.

The chain carries TRBV19 and TRBJ2-5; D possibly corresponds to TRBD2 (5 bases). V lost 5 bases and J lost 5, with 15 bases in between. CDR1 is LNHDA, CDR2 SQIVND, per germline (reference sequence). This CDR3 region has 14 residues. In nucleotides, the CDR3 is TGTGCCAGTAGTCCCTCGGACGGGGTGGAGACCCAGTACTTC. Translation gives CASSPSDGVETQYF.

The chain links TRBV7-9 to TRBJ1-1; D is unresolved. CDR1 and CDR2 (germline): SEHNR, FQNEAQ (reference sequence). CDR3 size: 13 residues. V lost 5 bases and J 3 bases, leaving 10 bases between the germline ends. CDR3 sequence: CASSLNTDTEAFF. Written as DNA, the CDR3 is TGTGCCAGCAGCCTAAATACGGACACTGAAGCTTTCTTT.

This clone was counted between two and nine times. V is TRBV28 and J is TRBJ1-5, with 12 bases aligning to TRBD1. V lost 7 bases to trimming and J lost 7 bases; unmatched junction nucleotides: 8. The CDR3 loop spans 15 amino acids. Germline CDR1 and CDR2: MDHEN and SYDVKM. The CDR3 reads CASTPGTGGGQPQHF. The CDR3 DNA follows: TGTGCCAGCACCCCTGGGACAGGGGGCGGGCAGCCCCAGCATTTT.

The CDR3 DNA reads TGTGCCATCAGCCCCACAGGAGCCAACAATCAGCCCCAGCATTTT. It is translated as CAISPTGANNQPQHF. This chain links TRBV10-3 with TRBJ1-5, with D maybe TRBD1 (5 bases). V lost 6 bases and J 3 bases, leaving 15 bases between the germline ends. Germline V lookup: CDR1 ENHRY, CDR2 SYGVKD. This CDR3 has 15 residues.

The chain combines TRBV3-1 (or the pseudogene TRBV3-2) with TRBJ2-1; a possible D gene is TRBD2 (6 bases). Germline-derived CDR1 and CDR2 are LGHDT and YNNKEL (reference sequence). The CDR3 spans 15 residues. V was shortened by 4 bases and J by 2 bases, with 12 bases between the two germline ends. The CDR3 DNA sequence: TGTGCCAGCAGCCTCCCTAGCGCCACCTACAATGAGCAGTTCTTC. Protein product: CASSLPSATYNEQFF.

The chain couples TRBV7-9 to TRBJ2-1; TRBD2 agrees at 8 bases. CDR3 length: 15 amino acids. Unmatched junction bases numbered 10, after V lost 5 bases and J lost 7 bases. Germline CDR1 is SEHNR and CDR2 is FQNEAQ (reference sequence). The CDR3 protein is CASSLGTRVLNEQFF. In DNA, the CDR3 is TGTGCCAGCAGCCTCGGGACTAGGGTTTTGAATGAGCAGTTCTTC.

This rearrangement joins TRBV28 to TRBJ1-4, with unresolved D. Looked up from germline, CDR1 is MDHEN and CDR2 is SYDVKM. This CDR3 is 13 amino acids long. Deletions cut 8 bases from V and 5 bases from J, with 12 bases between. The CDR3 DNA is TGTGCCAGCGGCGGGGTAGAGAATGAAAAACTGTTTTTT. It translates to CASGGVENEKLFF.

The gene calls are TRBV5-1 and TRBJ2-6; D is perhaps TRBD1 (6 bases). The CDR3 spans 17 residues. Germline CDR1 SGHRS, CDR2 YFSETQ. Trimming pared 5 bases from V and 1 base from J, leaving 16 bases between. The DNA of the CDR3 is TGCGCCAGCAGGCTAGCCACAACAGGGTCTGGGGCCAACGTCCTGACTTTC. It yields the protein CASRLATTGSGANVLTF.

This chain links TRBV28 with TRBJ2-7, with 8 bases identical to TRBD1. Germline V lookup: CDR1 MDHEN, CDR2 SYDVKM. V lost 6 bases to trimming and J lost 8 bases; unmatched junction nucleotides: 6. This CDR3 is built from 12 residues. The CDR3 here is CASSLRQGKQYF. For the CDR3, the DNA is TGTGCCAGCAGCCTGAGACAGGGGAAGCAGTACTTC.

The chain employs TRBV6-5 and TRBJ1-2, with D perhaps matching TRBD1 (6 bases). The germline V and J ends were trimmed by 6 bases and 0 bases, with 11 bases remaining between them. From germline, CDR1 is MNHEY and CDR2 SVGAGI. The CDR3 is 14 residues long. The CDR3 loop reads CASRLDRTNYGYTF. CDR3 DNA sequence: TGTGCCAGCAGGCTAGACAGGACTAACTATGGCTACACCTTC.

The rearrangement links TRBV28 to TRBJ1-3, with 7 bases aligning to TRBD1. V dropped 5 bases and J dropped 2; count of bases not matched to a gene: 0. This CDR3 region has 13 residues. The germline V gene has CDR1 MDHEN and CDR2 SYDVKM. The CDR3 DNA follows: TGTGCCAGCAGTCAGGGGGCTGGAAACACCATATATTTT. Translating gives CASSQGAGNTIYF.

This rearrangement joins TRBV28 to TRBJ2-7; 7 nucleotides match TRBD1. CDR1 is MDHEN, CDR2 SYDVKM, per germline. The trim removed 1 base at V and 3 bases at J, leaving 9 bases unmatched. The CDR3 has 16 residues. The CDR3 spells CASSLFPGQVGYEQYF. The CDR3 nucleotides are TGTGCCAGCAGTTTATTTCCCGGACAGGTCGGCTACGAGCAGTACTTC.

This clone appeared once. Here the CDR3 reads CASSLVEDGATDTQYF. CDR3 nucleotide sequence: TGTGCCAGCAGCTTAGTCGAGGATGGGGCCACAGATACGCAGTATTTT. V usage is TRBV11-1 and J usage is TRBJ2-3; a possible D gene is TRBD1 (5 bases). CDR1 and CDR2 from the germline V gene are SGHAT and FQDESV (reference sequence). V dropped 1 base and J dropped 2 bases, with 13 bases sitting between them. This CDR3 spans 16 amino acids.

The J gene is TRBJ1-4, the V gene TRBV4-1; perhaps TRBD1 as D (6 bases). The V and J ends lost 2 bases and 7 bases respectively, with 23 bases between them. Germline V gene sequence: CDR1 MGHRA, CDR2 YSYEKL. The CDR3 runs to 18 residues. The CDR3 bases are TGCGCCAGCAGCCAACGCAGGACAGCGGTGCTTTCAGGTGAAAAACTGTTTTTT. Encoded protein: CASSQRRTAVLSGEKLFF.

On this clone itself: The junction does not match germline at one end; this may be a read error. Other DNA sequences of this sample code for an identical CDR3. The chain is built from TRBV9 and TRBJ2-7; 7 bases are shared with TRBD2. CDR1 SGDLS and CDR2 YYNGEE come from the germline V gene. The CDR3 contains 15 residues. The CDR3: CASSVLADQTYEQYF. CDR3 DNA: TGTGCCAGCAGCGTCCTAGCGGATCAGACCTACGAACAGTACTTC.

The chain recombines TRBV2 with TRBJ2-7, with TRBD2 identical over 14 bases. V shed 7 bases, J shed 5 bases, and the junction held 10 bases outside the gene matches. Looked up from germline, CDR1 is SNHLY and CDR2 is FYNNEI. The CDR3 spans 16 residues. The DNA for the CDR3 is TGTGCCAGCACTTTGGGACTAGCGGGAGAGATAGACGAGCAGTACTTC. It is translated as CASTLGLAGEIDEQYF.

The V call is TRBV6-5, the J call TRBJ2-5, with 7 bases aligning to TRBD1. The germline CDR1 and CDR2 sequences are MNHEY and SVGAGI. This CDR3 region has 14 residues. V gave up 5 bases and J gave up 4 bases; unmatched junction bases: 7. The CDR3 coding sequence is TGTGCCAGCAGTCAGACAGGGCTAGGAGAGACCCAGTACTTC. Translation: CASSQTGLGETQYF.

This chain connects TRBV27 to TRBJ1-3; D is unresolved. Per germline, CDR1 MNHEY and CDR2 SMNVEV (reference sequence). CDR3 length equals 17 residues. The V and J ends lost 5 bases and 4 bases respectively, with 21 bases between them. The CDR3 DNA is TGTGCCAGCAGTCCACGCCCTATTCGGACGGGAGGAAACACCATATATTTT. Amino acids: CASSPRPIRTGGNTIYF.